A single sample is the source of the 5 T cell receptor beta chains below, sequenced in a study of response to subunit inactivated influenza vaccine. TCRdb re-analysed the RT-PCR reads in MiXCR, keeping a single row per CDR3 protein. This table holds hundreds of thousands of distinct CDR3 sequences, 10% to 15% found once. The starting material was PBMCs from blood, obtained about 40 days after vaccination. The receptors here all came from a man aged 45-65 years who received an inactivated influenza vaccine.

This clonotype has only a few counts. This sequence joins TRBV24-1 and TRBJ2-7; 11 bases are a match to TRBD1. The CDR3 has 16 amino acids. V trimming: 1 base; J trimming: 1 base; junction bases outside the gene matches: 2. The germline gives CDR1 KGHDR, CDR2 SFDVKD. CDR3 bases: TGTGCCACCAGTGATTTTGGGACAGGGGGATCCTACGAGCAGTACTTC. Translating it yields CATSDFGTGGSYEQYF.

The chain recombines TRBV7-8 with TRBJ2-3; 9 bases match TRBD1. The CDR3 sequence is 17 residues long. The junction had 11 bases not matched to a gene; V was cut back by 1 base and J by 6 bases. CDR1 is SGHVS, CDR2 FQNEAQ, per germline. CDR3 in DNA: TGTGCCAGCAGCTTAGTGGGACAGGGTTCATTCGTTGATACGCAGTATTTT. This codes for CASSLVGQGSFVDTQYF.

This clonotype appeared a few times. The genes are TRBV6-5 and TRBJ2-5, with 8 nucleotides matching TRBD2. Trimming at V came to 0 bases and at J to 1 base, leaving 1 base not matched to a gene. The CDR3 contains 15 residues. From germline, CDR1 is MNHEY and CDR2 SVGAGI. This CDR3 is CASSYSRGAQETQYF. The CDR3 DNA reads TGTGCCAGCAGTTACTCGCGGGGGGCCCAAGAGACCCAGTACTTC.

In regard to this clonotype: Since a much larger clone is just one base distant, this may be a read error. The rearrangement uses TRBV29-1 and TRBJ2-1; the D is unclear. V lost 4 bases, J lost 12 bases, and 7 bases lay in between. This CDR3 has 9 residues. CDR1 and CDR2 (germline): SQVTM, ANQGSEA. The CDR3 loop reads CSVGRLQFF. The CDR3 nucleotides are TGCAGCGTTGGGCGGTTGCAGTTCTTC.

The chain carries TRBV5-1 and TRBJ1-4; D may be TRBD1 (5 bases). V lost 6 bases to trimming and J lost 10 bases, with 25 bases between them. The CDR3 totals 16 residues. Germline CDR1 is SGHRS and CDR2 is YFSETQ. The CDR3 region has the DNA TGCGCCAGCACCACACCGCCGGGTCTTGGTAGGGGAAAACTGTTTTTT. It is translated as CASTTPPGLGRGKLFF.